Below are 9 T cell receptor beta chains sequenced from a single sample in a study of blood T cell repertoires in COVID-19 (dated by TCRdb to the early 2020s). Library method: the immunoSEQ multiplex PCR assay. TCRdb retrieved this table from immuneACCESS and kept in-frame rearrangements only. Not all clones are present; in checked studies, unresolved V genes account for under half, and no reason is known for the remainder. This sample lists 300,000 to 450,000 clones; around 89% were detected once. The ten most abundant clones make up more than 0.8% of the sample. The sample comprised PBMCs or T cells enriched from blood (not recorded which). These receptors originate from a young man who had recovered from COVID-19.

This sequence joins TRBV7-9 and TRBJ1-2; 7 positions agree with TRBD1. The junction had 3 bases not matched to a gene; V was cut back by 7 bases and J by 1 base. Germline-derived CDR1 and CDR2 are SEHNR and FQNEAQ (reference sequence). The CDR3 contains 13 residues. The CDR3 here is CASKRQGNYGYTF. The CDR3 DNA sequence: TGTGCCAGCAAGAGACAGGGTAACTATGGCTACACCTTC.

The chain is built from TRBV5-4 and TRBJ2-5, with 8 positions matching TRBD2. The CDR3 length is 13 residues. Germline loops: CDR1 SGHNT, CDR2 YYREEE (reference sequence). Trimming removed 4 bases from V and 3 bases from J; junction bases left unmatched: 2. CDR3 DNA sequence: TGTGCCAGCAGCAGGGGACTAGAAGAGACCCAGTACTTC. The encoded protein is CASSRGLEETQYF. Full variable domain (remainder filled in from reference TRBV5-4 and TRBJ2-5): ETGVTQSPTHLIKTRGQQVTLRCSSQSGHNTVSWYQQALGQGPQFIFQYYREEENGRGNFPPRFSGLQFPNYSSELNVNALELDDSALYLCASSRGLEETQYFGPGTRLLVL.

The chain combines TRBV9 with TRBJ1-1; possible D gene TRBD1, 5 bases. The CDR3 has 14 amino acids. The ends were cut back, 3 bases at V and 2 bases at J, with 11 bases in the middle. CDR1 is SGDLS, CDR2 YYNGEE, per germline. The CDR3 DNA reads TGTGCCAGCAGCGGGGGGGTTACTAACACTGAAGCTTTCTTT. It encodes CASSGGVTNTEAFF.

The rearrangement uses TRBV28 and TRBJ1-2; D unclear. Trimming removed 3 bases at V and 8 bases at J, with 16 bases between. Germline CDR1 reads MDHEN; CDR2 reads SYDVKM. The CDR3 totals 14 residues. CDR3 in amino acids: CASSLGRDPHGYTF. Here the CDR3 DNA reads TGTGCCAGCAGTTTGGGGAGGGATCCCCACGGCTACACCTTC.

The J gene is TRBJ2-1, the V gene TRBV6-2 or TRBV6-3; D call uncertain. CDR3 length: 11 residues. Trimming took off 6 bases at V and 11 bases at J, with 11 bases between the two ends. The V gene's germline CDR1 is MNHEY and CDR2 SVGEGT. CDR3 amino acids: CASSTRIKQFF. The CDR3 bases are TGTGCCAGCAGCACAAGAATTAAGCAGTTCTTC.

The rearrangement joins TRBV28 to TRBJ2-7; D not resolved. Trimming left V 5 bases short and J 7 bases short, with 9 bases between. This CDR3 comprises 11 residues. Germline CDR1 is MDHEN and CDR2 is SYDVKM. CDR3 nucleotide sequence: TGTGCCAGCAGTCTACTGAGGGAGCAGTACTTC. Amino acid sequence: CASSLLREQYF. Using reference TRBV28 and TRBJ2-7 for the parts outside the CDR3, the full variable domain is DVKVTQSSRYLVKRTGEKVFLECVQDMDHENMFWYRQDPGLGLRLIYFSYDVKMKEKGDIPEGYSVSREKKERFSLILESASTNQTSMYLCASSLLREQYFGPGTRLTVT.

DNA of the CDR3: TGCGCCAGCAGCCTAGCTATCAGCTCCTACAATGAGCAGTTCTTC. Translated, it gives CASSLAISSYNEQFF. The rearrangement joins TRBV4-1 to TRBJ2-1, with no clear D. Germline V CDR1 and CDR2: MGHRA, YSYEKL. The CDR3 runs to 15 residues. Trimming shortened V by 4 bases and J by 0 bases, and 10 bases separated the two germline ends.

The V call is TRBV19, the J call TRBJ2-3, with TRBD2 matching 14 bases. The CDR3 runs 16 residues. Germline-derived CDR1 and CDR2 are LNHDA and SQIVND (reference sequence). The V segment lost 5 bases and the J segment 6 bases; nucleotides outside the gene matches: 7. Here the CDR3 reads CASSSRTSGGPDTQYF. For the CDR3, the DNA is TGTGCCAGTAGTTCCCGGACTAGCGGGGGGCCCGATACGCAGTATTTT.

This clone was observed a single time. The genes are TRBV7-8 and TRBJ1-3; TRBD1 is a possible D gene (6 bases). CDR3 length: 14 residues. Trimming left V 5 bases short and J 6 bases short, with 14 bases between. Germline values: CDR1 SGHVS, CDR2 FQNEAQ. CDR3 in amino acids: CASSLSSGANTIYF. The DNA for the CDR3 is TGTGCCAGCAGCCTAAGCTCAGGGGCAAACACCATATATTTT.